The 3 T cell receptor beta chains below all came from one sample that was sequenced in a study of blood T cell repertoires in COVID-19. TCRdb's table, derived via immunoSEQ multiplex PCR, lists solely in-frame clones and lacks some. Found here are 310,000 or so clones, roughly 86% of them singletons; the top ten hold about 1.6%. Sequenced material: peripheral blood. The receptors were gathered from a woman aged 45-65 years with acute or convalescent COVID-19.

V is TRBV2 and J is TRBJ2-1, with TRBD2 matching over 8 bases. CDR1 and CDR2 (germline): SNHLY, FYNNEI. The V and J ends lost 11 bases and 5 bases, in that order; junction bases with no gene match: 14. The CDR3 is made up of 15 amino acids. This chain's CDR3 is CASRGVAGWDNEQFF. In DNA, the CDR3 is TGTGCCTCCAGAGGGGTAGCGGGATGGGACAATGAGCAGTTCTTC. The full variable domain, rest sourced from reference TRBV2 and TRBJ2-1, is EPEVTQTPSHQVTQMGQEVILRCVPISNHLYFYWYRQILGQKVEFLVSFYNNEISEKSEIFDDQFSVERPDGSNFTLKIRSTKLEDSAMYFCASRGVAGWDNEQFFGPGTRLTVL.

CDR3 residues: CASSVIAGGGELFF. The DNA of the CDR3 is TGTGCCAGCAGCGTGATAGCGGGAGGCGGGGAGCTGTTTTTT. The genes are TRBV11-2 and TRBJ2-2, with 10 nucleotides matching TRBD2. The J segment lost 7 bases and the V segment lost 5 bases, leaving 4 bases of the junction unmatched. CDR1 and CDR2 (germline): SGHAT, FQNNGV. The CDR3 runs to 14 residues.

The V call is TRBV5-1, the J call TRBJ2-6; D call uncertain. The CDR3 consists of 15 residues. Germline assignment: CDR1 SGHRS and CDR2 YFSETQ. Trimming took off 1 base at V and 0 bases at J, with 5 bases between the two ends. The CDR3 is CASSLHSSGANVLTF. Here the CDR3 DNA reads TGCGCCAGCAGCTTGCACAGCTCTGGGGCCAACGTCCTGACTTTC.